This TCR beta chain stems from a study of T cell responses to AZD1222 COVID-19 vaccine. Generated by immunoSEQ multiplex PCR, the TCRdb table keeps only in-frame clones and is missing some. The sample has 150,000 or so clones; roughly 92% are singletons. Points on this clone: Distinct nucleotide sequences in the sample also encode this CDR3.

Sequencing used peripheral blood, obtained on day 0 of AZD1222 vaccination. The receptor comes from an adult in good health.

The CDR3 spells CASSLAQGPNQPQHF. CDR3 bases: TGTGCCAGCAGCCTGGCGCAGGGCCCCAATCAGCCCCAGCATTTT. The rearrangement links TRBV7-9 to TRBJ1-5; perhaps TRBD1 as D (5 bases). CDR1 and CDR2 (germline): SEHNR, FQNEAQ (reference sequence). CDR3 length: 15 amino acids. Trimming took off 5 bases at V and 3 bases at J, with 14 bases between the two ends. Using reference TRBV7-9 and TRBJ1-5 for the parts outside the CDR3, the full variable domain is DTGVSQNPRHKITKRGQNVTFRCDPISEHNRLYWYRQTLGQGPEFLTYFQNEAQLEKSRLLSDRFSAERPKGSFSTLEIQRTEQGDSAMYLCASSLAQGPNQPQHFGDGTRLSIL.